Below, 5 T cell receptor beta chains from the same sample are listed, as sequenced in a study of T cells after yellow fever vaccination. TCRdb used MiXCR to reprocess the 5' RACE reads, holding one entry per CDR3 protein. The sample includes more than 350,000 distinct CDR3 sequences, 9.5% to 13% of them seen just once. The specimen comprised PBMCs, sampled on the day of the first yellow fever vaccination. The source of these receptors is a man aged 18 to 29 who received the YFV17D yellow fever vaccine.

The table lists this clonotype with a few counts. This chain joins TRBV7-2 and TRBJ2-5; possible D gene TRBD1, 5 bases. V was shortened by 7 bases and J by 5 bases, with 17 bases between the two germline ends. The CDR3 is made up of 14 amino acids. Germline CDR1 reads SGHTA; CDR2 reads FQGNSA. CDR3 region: CASIPGQGGETQYF. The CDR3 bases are TGTGCCAGCATCCCCGGGCAGGGTGGGGAGACCCAGTACTTC. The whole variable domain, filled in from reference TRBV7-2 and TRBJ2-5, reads GAGVSQSPSNKVTEKGKDVELRCDPISGHTALYWYRQSLGQGLEFLIYFQGNSAPDKSGLPSDRFSAERTGGSVSTLTIQRTQQEDSAVYLCASIPGQGGETQYFGPGTRLLVL.

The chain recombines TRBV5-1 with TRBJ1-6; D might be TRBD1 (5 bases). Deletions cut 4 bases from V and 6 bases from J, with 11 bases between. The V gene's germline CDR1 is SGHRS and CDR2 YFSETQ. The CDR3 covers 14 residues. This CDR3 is CASSLTETNSPLHF. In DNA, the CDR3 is TGCGCCAGCAGCCTGACAGAGACTAATTCACCCCTCCACTTT.

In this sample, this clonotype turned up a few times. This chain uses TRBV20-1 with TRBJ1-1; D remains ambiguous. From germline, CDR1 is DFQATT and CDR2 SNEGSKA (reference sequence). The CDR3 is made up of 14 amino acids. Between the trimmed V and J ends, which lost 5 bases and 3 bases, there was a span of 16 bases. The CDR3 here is CSAPQSRGYTEAFF. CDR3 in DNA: TGCAGTGCTCCTCAGAGCCGCGGGTACACTGAAGCTTTCTTT.

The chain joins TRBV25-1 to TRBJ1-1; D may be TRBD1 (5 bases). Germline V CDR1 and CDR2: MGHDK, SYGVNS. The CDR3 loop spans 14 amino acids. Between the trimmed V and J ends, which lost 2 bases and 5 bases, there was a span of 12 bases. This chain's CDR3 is CASSEIGGSTEAFF. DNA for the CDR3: TGTGCCAGCAGTGAAATCGGGGGTTCTACTGAAGCTTTCTTT.

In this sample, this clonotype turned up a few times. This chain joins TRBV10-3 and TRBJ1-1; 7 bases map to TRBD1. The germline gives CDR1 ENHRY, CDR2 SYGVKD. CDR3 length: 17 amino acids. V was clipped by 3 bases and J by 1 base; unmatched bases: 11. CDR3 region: CAISDIRDSRKNTEAFF. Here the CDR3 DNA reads TGTGCCATCAGTGATATACGGGACAGCCGGAAGAACACTGAAGCTTTCTTT.